This is a list of T cell receptor beta chains from one sample in a study of identical twins. From the 5' RACE reads, TCRdb called clonotypes with MiXCR, one entry per CDR3 protein. The sample holds approximately 230,000 distinct CDR3 sequences; over 5.5% are singletons and the top ten take roughly 15%. These sequences were also reported in another study, on T cells expressing NK-cell markers.

Source material: CD8+ T cells sorted from blood. The source is a woman between 18 and 29 years old in good health. Both conserved end residues are part of each CDR3. D genes are given only for firm matches. Clone size is not always given. Where it is, it says once, few, many or a class for expanded clones.

j_gene | len | abundance | v_gene | d_gene | CDR3nt | CDR3aa
TRBJ1-1 | 14 | - | TRBV7-9 | - | TGTGCCAGCCACCTTCTAAGGAGGAACACTGAAGCTTTCTTT | CASHLLRRNTEAFF
TRBJ2-3 | 10 | many | TRBV6-6 | - | TGTGCCACCGTTCTGGATACGCAGTATTTT | CATVLDTQYF
TRBJ2-3 | 17 | few | TRBV4-1 | TRBD2 | TGCGCCAGCAGCCAAACACCTAGCGGGAGAGGGCGGAATACGCAGTATTTT | CASSQTPSGRGRNTQYF
TRBJ2-7 | 16 | many | TRBV5-1 | - | TGCGCCAGCAGCAGTAACCGGGACCGGTATTACTACGAGCAGTACTTC | CASSSNRDRYYYEQYF
TRBJ2-1 | 14 | few | TRBV29-1 | TRBD2 | TGCAGCGTTGATAAGCGGGGAAACTACAATGAGCAGTTCTTC | CSVDKRGNYNEQFF
TRBJ2-1 | 14 | - | TRBV6-1 | - | TGTGCCAGCACGGGACTGTCTAAGGGGAATGAGCAGTTCTTC | CASTGLSKGNEQFF
TRBJ2-7 | 13 | - | TRBV11-2 | - | TGTGCCACCAGGGGCGGTGATTCCTACGAGCAGTACTTC | CATRGGDSYEQYF
TRBJ2-1 | 15 | - | TRBV20-1 | TRBD2 | TGCAGTGCTAGAGGGGACTACAACTCCTACAATGAGCAGTTCTTC | CSARGDYNSYNEQFF
TRBJ2-3 | 16 | - | TRBV27 | TRBD2 | TGTGCCAGCAGTCCGTCTTTTAGCGGGGGCACAGATACGCAGTATTTT | CASSPSFSGGTDTQYF
TRBJ2-7 | 15 | - | TRBV7-9 | TRBD1 | TGTGCCAGCAGCAACCGGGACAGCCCGATGTTCGAGCAGTACTTC | CASSNRDSPMFEQYF
TRBJ1-2 | 15 | few | TRBV11-2 | - | TGTGCCAGCAGCTTAGATCCAGCAGATTTCTATGGCTACACCTTC | CASSLDPADFYGYTF
TRBJ2-5 | 14 | - | TRBV7-7 | - | TGTGCTAGCAGCTTGATAGGCTACCAAGAGACCCAGTACTTC | CASSLIGYQETQYF
TRBJ1-1 | 13 | - | TRBV7-9 | - | TGTGCCGGGCGGTTCGGAGGGAACACTGAAGCTTTCTTT | CAGRFGGNTEAFF
TRBJ2-7 | 15 | few | TRBV3-1 | TRBD2 | TGTGCCAGCAGCCCCCAAGCGGGAGACCCCTACGAGCAGTACTTC | CASSPQAGDPYEQYF
TRBJ2-7 | 16 | few | TRBV5-4 | - | TGTGCCAGCAGCCCCCCCTTAGCGGGTGGGGGCCACGAGCAGTACTTC | CASSPPLAGGGHEQYF
TRBJ2-1 | 14 | many | TRBV7-9 | - | TGTGCCAGCAGCTTGAGGCAGTTGGGGAATGAGCAGTTCTTC | CASSLRQLGNEQFF
TRBJ2-1 | 14 | few | TRBV4-1 | - | TGCGCCAGCAGCCAACTGGCACGGGACAATGAGCAGTTCTTC | CASSQLARDNEQFF
TRBJ2-7 | 15 | - | TRBV9 | - | TGTGCCAGCAGCGTAGGAGGCGGCCTATCCTACGAGCAGTACTTC | CASSVGGGLSYEQYF
TRBJ2-3 | 13 | many | TRBV29-1 | - | TGCAGCGCCAGGGGCCCTAGCACAGATACGCAGTATTTT | CSARGPSTDTQYF
TRBJ2-2 | 16 | many | TRBV12-3/TRBV12-4 | - | TGTGCCAGCAGTTTAGCGCTGACAGTAACCACCGGGGAGCTGTTTTTT | CASSLALTVTTGELFF
TRBJ2-3 | 15 | - | TRBV28 | TRBD2 | TGTGCCAGCAGGGTCCTAGCGGACCCCACAGATACGCAGTATTTT | CASRVLADPTDTQYF
TRBJ1-1 | 14 | - | TRBV9 | - | TGTGCCAGCAGCGTGAGGGCCTTCGACACTGAAGCTTTCTTT | CASSVRAFDTEAFF
TRBJ2-5 | 15 | few | TRBV29-1 | - | TGCAGCGTTGAAGATGCAGGGGAATTACAAGAGACCCAGTACTTC | CSVEDAGELQETQYF
TRBJ2-5 | 16 | - | TRBV9 | - | TGTGCCAGCAGCGTCCCAATTGGAGGGGGCCAAGAGACCCAGTACTTC | CASSVPIGGGQETQYF
TRBJ2-3 | 17 | few | TRBV7-8 | - | TGTGCCAGCAGCTTAGATGACAGGCGGGAGAGGACAGATACGCAGTATTTT | CASSLDDRRERTDTQYF
TRBJ2-2 | 16 | few | TRBV7-9 | - | TGTGCCAGCAGCTCTCGGAGAGGGGAAGAGGCCGGGGAGCTGTTTTTT | CASSSRRGEEAGELFF
TRBJ2-7 | 13 | - | TRBV20-1 | - | TGCAGTGCTAGCAAGTTCCCTCCCTACGAGCAGTACTTC | CSASKFPPYEQYF
TRBJ2-3 | 12 | many | TRBV12-3/TRBV12-4 | - | TGTGCCAGCAGCTTCGGTTCCGATACGCAGTATTTT | CASSFGSDTQYF
TRBJ1-4 | 15 | few | TRBV14 | TRBD1 | TGTGCCAGCAGCCGATCCGGGACAGGGGCCGAAAAACTGTTTTTT | CASSRSGTGAEKLFF
TRBJ1-6 | 14 | many | TRBV6-5 | - | TGTGCCAGCAGTTCTCAGGGCTGGAATTCACCCCTCCACTTT | CASSSQGWNSPLHF
TRBJ2-1 | 15 | few | TRBV6-2/TRBV6-3 | TRBD2 | TGTGCCAGCAGTCTTGACTCGGGCGGGAGCATTGAGCAGTTCTTC | CASSLDSGGSIEQFF
TRBJ2-3 | 16 | few | TRBV6-5 | TRBD2 | TGTGCCAGCAGTTACGAGTCTAGCGGGGTCACAGATACGCAGTATTTT | CASSYESSGVTDTQYF
TRBJ1-2 | 15 | - | TRBV6-1 | - | TGTGCCAGCTTAACGGGGCAGGCGCTCAACTATGGCTACACCTTC | CASLTGQALNYGYTF
TRBJ2-3 | 17 | - | TRBV20-1 | - | TGCAGTGCTAGAAACCCTAGCGCAGGCCCTAGCACAGATACGCAGTATTTT | CSARNPSAGPSTDTQYF
TRBJ2-5 | 13 | few | TRBV12-3/TRBV12-4 | - | TGTGCCAGCAGTTTAGAACAGGGAGAGACCCAGTACTTC | CASSLEQGETQYF
TRBJ2-7 | 16 | - | TRBV14 | TRBD2 | TGTGCCAGCAGCCAAGAGCGGGGGAGGGCGGTTTACGAGCAGTACTTC | CASSQERGRAVYEQYF
TRBJ2-5 | 12 | few | TRBV28 | - | TGTGCCACCTTACAGGACTTTGGGACCCAGTACTTC | CATLQDFGTQYF
TRBJ2-1 | 13 | - | TRBV27 | - | TGTGCCAGCGGTCCAGACCGGGGCACTCTGGAGTTCTTC | CASGPDRGTLEFF
TRBJ2-2 | 13 | many | TRBV27 | - | TGTGCCAGCAGTCCCCACTTAACCGGGGAGCTGTTTTTT | CASSPHLTGELFF
TRBJ2-1 | 17 | - | TRBV3-1 | TRBD2 | TGTGCCAGCAGCCACGGACCGACTAGCGAGTTCTACAATGAGCAGTTCTTC | CASSHGPTSEFYNEQFF
TRBJ1-1 | 13 | - | TRBV27 | - | TGTGCCAGCAGTTTTATGCTGAACACTGAAGCTTTCTTT | CASSFMLNTEAFF
TRBJ1-1 | 12 | few | TRBV3-1 | - | TGTGCCAGCAGCCAAGCGGCGACTGAAGCTTTCTTT | CASSQAATEAFF
TRBJ2-5 | 15 | many | TRBV11-2 | - | TGTGCCAGCAGCTTAGGGATTGAGGGGCCGGGGCCCCAGTACTTC | CASSLGIEGPGPQYF
TRBJ2-1 | 17 | few | TRBV12-5 | TRBD2 | TGTGCTAGTGGTTTGGTAGGCGGGGGGGCCCTTTACAATGAGCAGTTCTTC | CASGLVGGGALYNEQFF
TRBJ1-2 | 15 | few | TRBV9 | TRBD1 | TGTGCCAGCAGCGTAGGCTCAGGGGGGGGAAGTGGCTACACCTTC | CASSVGSGGGSGYTF
TRBJ2-5 | 15 | many | TRBV7-9 | TRBD2 | TGTGCCAGCAGCCTGACTAGCGGAGGACTGGAGACCCAGTACTTC | CASSLTSGGLETQYF
TRBJ1-5 | 17 | - | TRBV7-9 | TRBD1 | TGTGCCAGCAGCTTAGGCGGGACAGGGCTAAAAAATCAGCCCCAGCATTTT | CASSLGGTGLKNQPQHF
TRBJ1-1 | 13 | - | TRBV7-9 | TRBD1 | TGTGCCAGCAGCTCGGACAGGTCCCCCACAGCTTTCTTT | CASSSDRSPTAFF
TRBJ2-2 | 15 | few | TRBV9 | TRBD2 | TGTGCCAGCAGCGTAACGGGGGGGGTCACCGGGGAGCTGTTTTTT | CASSVTGGVTGELFF